The present T cell receptor beta chain was sequenced within a study of type 1 and type 2 diabetes patients. Study results and caveats: Some HECs seen only in T1D might also appear in more T2D or control samples. In CD4+ and CD8+ T cells, type 2 diabetes diversity exceeded type 1. V and J gene usage correlated at around 0.97 between type 2 diabetes and control samples.

The PCR template was genomic DNA. A primer set of 30 forward and 13 reverse primers amplified the CDR3. MiXCR was run by TCRdb on the multiplex PCR reads, yielding one entry per CDR3 protein. The table shows 250,000 to 300,000 distinct CDR3 sequences, with around 47% occurring only once. Diabetic patients met standard criteria for type 1 or type 2 diabetes. With regard to this clonotype: As yet, its antigen is unknown. The junction departs from the called germline gene at one end, perhaps through a read error.

The clonotype originates from a man younger than 35 with type 2 diabetes. Sequenced: peripheral blood mononuclear cells (PBMCs).

The CDR3 here is CAISKKDEQYF. The CDR3 DNA follows: TGTGCCATCAGTAAAAAGGACGAGCAGTACTTC. This rearrangement joins TRBV6-6 to TRBJ2-7; D gene uncertain. CDR3 length: 11 amino acids. Germline V gene lookup returns CDR1 MNHNY and CDR2 SVGAGI (reference sequence).